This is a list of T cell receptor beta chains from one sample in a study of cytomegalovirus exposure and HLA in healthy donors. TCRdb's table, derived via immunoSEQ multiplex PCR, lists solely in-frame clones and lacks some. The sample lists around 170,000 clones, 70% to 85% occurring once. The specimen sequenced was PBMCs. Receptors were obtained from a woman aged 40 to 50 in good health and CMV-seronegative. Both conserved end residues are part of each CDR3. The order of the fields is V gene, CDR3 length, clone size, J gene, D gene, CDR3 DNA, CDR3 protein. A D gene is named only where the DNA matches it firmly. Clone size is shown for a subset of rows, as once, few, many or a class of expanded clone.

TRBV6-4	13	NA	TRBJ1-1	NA	TGTGCCAGCAGTTTCGGACAGCGGACTGAAGCTTTCTTT	CASSFGQRTEAFF
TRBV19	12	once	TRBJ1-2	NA	TGTGCCAGTAGCACGAACTTCTATGGCTACACCTTC	CASSTNFYGYTF
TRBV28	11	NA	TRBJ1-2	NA	TGTGCCAGCAGTTCCCGAGGGATCCGCACCTTC	CASSSRGIRTF
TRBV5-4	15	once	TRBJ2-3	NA	TGTGCCAGCGGAAATTCCGGACAGATCACAGATACGCAGTATTTT	CASGNSGQITDTQYF
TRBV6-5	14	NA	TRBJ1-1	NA	TGTGCCAGCAGTCCTCAGGACTCCTCTACGACAGCTTTCTTT	CASSPQDSSTTAFF
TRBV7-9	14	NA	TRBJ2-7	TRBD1	TGTGCCAGCAGCTATCCGACAGGGGCCCACGAGCAGTACTTC	CASSYPTGAHEQYF
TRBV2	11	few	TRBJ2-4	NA	TGTGCCAGCAGCGTGACTGGTAGTCGGTACTTC	CASSVTGSRYF
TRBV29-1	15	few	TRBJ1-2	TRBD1	TGCAGCGTTGAAAGGGACAGGGGCCCTGCGGCGGGCTACACCTTC	CSVERDRGPAAGYTF
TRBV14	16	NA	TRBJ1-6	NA	TGTGCCAGCAGCATTTTGGGAGGGGCCTCTAATTCACCCCTCCACTTT	CASSILGGASNSPLHF
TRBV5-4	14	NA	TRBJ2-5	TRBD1	TGTGCCAGCAGCTCCGGACAGGTTCGCGAGACCCAGTACTTC	CASSSGQVRETQYF
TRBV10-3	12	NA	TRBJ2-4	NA	TGTGCCATCAGCCTTAACAAAAACATTCAGTACTTC	CAISLNKNIQYF
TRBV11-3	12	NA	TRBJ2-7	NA	TGTGCCAGCAGCTTAACCACTTGGGAGCAGTACTTC	CASSLTTWEQYF
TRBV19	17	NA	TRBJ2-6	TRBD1	TGTGCCAGTAGTATCGGGACAGGGGCGTCTGGGGCCAACGTCCTGACTTTC	CASSIGTGASGANVLTF
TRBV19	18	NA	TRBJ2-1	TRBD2	TGTGCCAGTAGCCTAGATGGGCTAGCGGGAAACCCCTACAATGAGCAGTTCTTC	CASSLDGLAGNPYNEQFF
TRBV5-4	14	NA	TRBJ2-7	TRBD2	TGTGCCAGCAGCTTGGAAGCGGGAGTCTACGAGCAGTACTTC	CASSLEAGVYEQYF
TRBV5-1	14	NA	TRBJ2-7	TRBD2	TGCGCCAGCAGCTTCACAGTAGCGGGAAGCGAGCAGTACTTC	CASSFTVAGSEQYF
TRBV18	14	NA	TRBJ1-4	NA	TGTGCCAGCTCACCACCGACAGGCCCCGAAAAACTGTTTTTT	CASSPPTGPEKLFF
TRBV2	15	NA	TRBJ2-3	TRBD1	TGTGCCAGCAGTGGTGGGACAGGGTGGACAGATACGCAGTATTTT	CASSGGTGWTDTQYF
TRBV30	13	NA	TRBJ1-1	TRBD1	TGTGCCTGGAGGGGACAGGTGAACACTGAAGCTTTCTTT	CAWRGQVNTEAFF
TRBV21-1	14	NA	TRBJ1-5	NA	TGTGCCAGCAGCATAAGGACAGAAAGTCAGCCCCAGCATTTT	CASSIRTESQPQHF
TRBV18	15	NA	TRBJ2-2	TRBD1	TGTGCCAGCTCACCAACAGGGGCGAACACCGGGGAGCTGTTTTTT	CASSPTGANTGELFF
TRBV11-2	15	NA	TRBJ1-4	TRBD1	TGTGCCAGCAGCTTAGTTACAGGGGGCGCCTCGGAACTGTTTTTT	CASSLVTGGASELFF
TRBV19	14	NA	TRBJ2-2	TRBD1	TGTGCCAGTAACGGACAGGAGAACACCGGGGAGCTGTTTTTT	CASNGQENTGELFF
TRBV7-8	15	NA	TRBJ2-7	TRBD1	TGTGCCAGCAGCTTCGCCGAGACAGGGGCCTACGAGCAGTACTTC	CASSFAETGAYEQYF
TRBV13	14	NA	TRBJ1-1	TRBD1	TGTGCCAGCAGCCCACAGACAGGGGGGACTGAAGCTTTCTTT	CASSPQTGGTEAFF
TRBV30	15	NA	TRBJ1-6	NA	TGTGCCTGGAGCGCGACAACCCAGGGGAGTTCACCCCTCCACTTT	CAWSATTQGSSPLHF
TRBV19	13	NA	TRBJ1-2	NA	TGTGCCAGTAGTATTCCGGTTAACTATGGCTACACCTTC	CASSIPVNYGYTF
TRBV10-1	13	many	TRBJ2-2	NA	TGCGCCACAATGGGACTTAACACCGGGGAGCTGTTTTTT	CATMGLNTGELFF
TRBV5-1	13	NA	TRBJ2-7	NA	TGCGCCGGCAGCTTGAGCGGTGCCTACGAGCAGTACTTC	CAGSLSGAYEQYF
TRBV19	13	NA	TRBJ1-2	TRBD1	TGTGCCAGTAGTACCCCAGGGGGGTATGGCTACACCTTC	CASSTPGGYGYTF
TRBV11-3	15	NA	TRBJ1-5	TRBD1	TGTGCCAGCAGCTCGACAGGGGCTCCCAATCAGCCCCAGCATTTT	CASSSTGAPNQPQHF
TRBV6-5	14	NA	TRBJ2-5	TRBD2	TGTGCCAGCAGTAGTTGGGGGGGGGAAGAGACCCAGTACTTC	CASSSWGGEETQYF
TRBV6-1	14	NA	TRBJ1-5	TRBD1	TGTGCCAGCACCGGGACAGGGTCGGGTCAGCCCCAGCATTTT	CASTGTGSGQPQHF
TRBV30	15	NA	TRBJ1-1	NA	TGTGCCTGGGCGAGGGTGCCGGGGGTGAACACTGAAGCTTTCTTT	CAWARVPGVNTEAFF
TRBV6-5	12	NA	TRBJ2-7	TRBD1	TGTGCCAGCAGTTCGGACAGGGCCGAGCAGTACTTC	CASSSDRAEQYF
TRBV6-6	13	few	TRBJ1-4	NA	TGTGCCAGCAGCCCCGGGTCAAATGAAAAACTGTTTTTT	CASSPGSNEKLFF
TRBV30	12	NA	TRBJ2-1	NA	TGTGCCTGGAGACGGGGGAGAGACGAGCAGTTCTTC	CAWRRGRDEQFF
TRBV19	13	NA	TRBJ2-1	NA	TGTGCCAGTAGTCTCGAAGGACGGGGTGAGCAGTTCTTC	CASSLEGRGEQFF
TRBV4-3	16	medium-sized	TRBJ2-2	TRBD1	TGCGCCAGCAGCCAAGAGAGGGACAGGGGGACCGGGGAGCTGTTTTTT	CASSQERDRGTGELFF
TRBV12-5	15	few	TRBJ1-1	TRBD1	TGTGCTAGTGGGACAGGGGGGCTGTTGAACACTGAAGCTTTCTTT	CASGTGGLLNTEAFF
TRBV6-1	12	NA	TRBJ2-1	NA	TGTGCCAGCAGCCCCGTAGTGAGTGAGCAGTTCTTC	CASSPVVSEQFF
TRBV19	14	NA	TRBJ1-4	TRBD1	TGTGCCAGTAAGACAGGGGGAACTAATGAAAAACTGTTTTTT	CASKTGGTNEKLFF
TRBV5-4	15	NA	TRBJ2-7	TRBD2	TGTGCCAGCAGCCCAAGGACTAGCGGCACCTACGAGCAGTACTTC	CASSPRTSGTYEQYF
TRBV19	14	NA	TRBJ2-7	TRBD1	TGTGCCAGTAGTGCGGGACAGGGGATCTACGAGCAGTACTTC	CASSAGQGIYEQYF
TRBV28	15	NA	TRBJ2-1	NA	TGTGCCAGCCGAGAGGGGCCTTCGACTAGCAATGAGCAGTTCTTC	CASREGPSTSNEQFF